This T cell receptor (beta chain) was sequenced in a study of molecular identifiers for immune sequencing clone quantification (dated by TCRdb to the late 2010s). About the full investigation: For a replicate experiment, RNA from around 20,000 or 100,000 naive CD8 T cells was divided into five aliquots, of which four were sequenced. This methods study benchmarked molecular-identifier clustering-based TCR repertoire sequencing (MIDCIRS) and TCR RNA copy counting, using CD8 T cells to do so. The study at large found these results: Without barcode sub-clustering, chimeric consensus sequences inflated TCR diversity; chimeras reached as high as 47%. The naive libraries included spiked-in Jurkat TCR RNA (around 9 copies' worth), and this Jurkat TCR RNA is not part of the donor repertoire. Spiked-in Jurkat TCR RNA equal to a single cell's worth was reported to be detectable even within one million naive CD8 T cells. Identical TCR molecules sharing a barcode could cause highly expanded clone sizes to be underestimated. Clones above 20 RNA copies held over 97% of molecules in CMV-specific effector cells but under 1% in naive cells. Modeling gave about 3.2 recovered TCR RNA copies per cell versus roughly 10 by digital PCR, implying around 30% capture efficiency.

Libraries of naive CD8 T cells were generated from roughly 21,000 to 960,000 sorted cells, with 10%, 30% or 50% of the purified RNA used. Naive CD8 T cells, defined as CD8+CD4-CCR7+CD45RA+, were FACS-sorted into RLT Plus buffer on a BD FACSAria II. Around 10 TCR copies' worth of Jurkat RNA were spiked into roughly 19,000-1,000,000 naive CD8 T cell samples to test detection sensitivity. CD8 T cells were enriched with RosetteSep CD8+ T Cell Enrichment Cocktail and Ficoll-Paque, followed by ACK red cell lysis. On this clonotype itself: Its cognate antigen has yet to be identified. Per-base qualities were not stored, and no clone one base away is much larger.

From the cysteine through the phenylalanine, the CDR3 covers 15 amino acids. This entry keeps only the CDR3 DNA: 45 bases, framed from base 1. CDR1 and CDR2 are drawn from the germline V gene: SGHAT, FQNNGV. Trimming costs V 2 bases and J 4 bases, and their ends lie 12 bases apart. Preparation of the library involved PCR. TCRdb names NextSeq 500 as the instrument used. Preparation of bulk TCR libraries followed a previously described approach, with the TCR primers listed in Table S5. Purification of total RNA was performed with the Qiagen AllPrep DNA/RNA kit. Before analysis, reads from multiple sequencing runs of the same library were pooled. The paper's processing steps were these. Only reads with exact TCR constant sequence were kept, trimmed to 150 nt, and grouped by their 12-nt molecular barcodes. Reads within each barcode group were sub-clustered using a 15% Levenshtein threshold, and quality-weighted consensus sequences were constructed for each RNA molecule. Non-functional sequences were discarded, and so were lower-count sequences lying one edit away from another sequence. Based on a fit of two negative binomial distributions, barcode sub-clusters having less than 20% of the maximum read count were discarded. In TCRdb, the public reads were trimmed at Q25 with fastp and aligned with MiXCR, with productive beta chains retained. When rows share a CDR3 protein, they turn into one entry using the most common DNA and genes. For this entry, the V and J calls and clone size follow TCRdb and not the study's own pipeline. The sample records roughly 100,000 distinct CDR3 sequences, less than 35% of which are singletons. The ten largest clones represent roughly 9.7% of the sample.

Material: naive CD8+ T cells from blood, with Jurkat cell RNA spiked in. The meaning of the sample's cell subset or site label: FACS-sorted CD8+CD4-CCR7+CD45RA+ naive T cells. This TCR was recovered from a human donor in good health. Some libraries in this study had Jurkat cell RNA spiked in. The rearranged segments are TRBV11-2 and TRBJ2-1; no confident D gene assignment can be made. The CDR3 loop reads CASSLFGFLYNEQFF. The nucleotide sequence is TGTGCCAGCAGCTTATTCGGCTTTCTATACAATGAGCAGTTCTTC.